A selection of T cell receptor beta chains follows, all from one sample in a study of T cell responses to AZD1222 COVID-19 vaccine. Profiling relied on immunoSEQ multiplex PCR, and the TCRdb table lists in-frame clones only, not all of them. The sample yields 65,000 to 95,000 clones, around 84% seen once. Sequenced material: peripheral blood, taken on day 0 of AZD1222 vaccination. The source of these receptors is an adult in good health. Both conserved end residues are part of each CDR3. Fields, in order: clone size, D gene, V gene, J gene, CDR3 DNA, CDR3 protein. D genes are given only for firm matches. Not every row has a clone size; where given, it reads once, few, many or a size class.

NA,TRBD1,TRBV7-3,TRBJ1-2,TGTGCCAGCAGCGCCGGGACAGGGGATGGCTACACCTTC,CASSAGTGDGYTF
NA,NA,TRBV9,TRBJ2-5,TGTGCCAGCAGCGAGATGGGGGTCAATCAAGAGACCCAGTACTTC,CASSEMGVNQETQYF
NA,NA,TRBV27,TRBJ1-5,TGTGCCAGCAGTTTCGGGGGTTATAGCAATCAGCCCCAGCATTTT,CASSFGGYSNQPQHF
once,NA,TRBV6-1,TRBJ1-3,TGTGCCAGCAGTGAAGCTCCCGGGTCTGGAAACACCATATATTTT,CASSEAPGSGNTIYF
NA,TRBD1,TRBV2,TRBJ1-3,TGTGCCAGCAGTGAATACCACGGACAGGGCTCTGGAAACACCATATATTTT,CASSEYHGQGSGNTIYF
NA,TRBD2,TRBV9,TRBJ2-7,TGTGCCAGCAGCGTAGAAGGAGGAGTACCGGGACTAGCATCCTACGAGCAGTACTTC,CASSVEGGVPGLASYEQYF
NA,NA,TRBV2,TRBJ1-3,TGTGCCAGCATGATTTCCGGCTACTCTGGAAACACCATATATTTT,CASMISGYSGNTIYF
NA,NA,TRBV5-6,TRBJ1-4,TGTGCCAGCAGCTTGCGGATGTGGGATGAAAAACTGTTTTTT,CASSLRMWDEKLFF
NA,TRBD1,TRBV27,TRBJ1-2,TGTGCCAGCAGCCGGACAGGGGTGATCTATGGCTACACCTTC,CASSRTGVIYGYTF
NA,NA,TRBV7-2,TRBJ1-6,TGTGCCAGCAGCTTAAGCGCAGGGGAATTCTATAATTCACCCCTCCACTTT,CASSLSAGEFYNSPLHF
NA,NA,TRBV5-1,TRBJ2-5,TGCGCCAGCAGCTTGGCGGGGACGACATTGGAGACCCAGTACTTC,CASSLAGTTLETQYF
NA,NA,TRBV6-1,TRBJ1-2,TGTGCCAGCAGTGAAGTACAGTGGACCTATGGGGGCTACACCTTC,CASSEVQWTYGGYTF
few,NA,TRBV18,TRBJ2-7,TGTGCCAGCTCACCACTCGGGACGCTAAGCTCCTACGAGCAGTACTTC,CASSPLGTLSSYEQYF
NA,NA,TRBV7-3,TRBJ2-5,TGTGCCAGCAGCCCGGGACGGACATCAGGGGCCCAGTACTTC,CASSPGRTSGAQYF
NA,NA,TRBV4-3,TRBJ2-1,TGCGCCAGCAGCCAAGACAGGGGACGCGGGCAGTTCTTC,CASSQDRGRGQFF
NA,NA,TRBV2,TRBJ2-7,TGTGCCAGCAGTGTGCTGGCGGGGAGATACGAGCAGTACTTC,CASSVLAGRYEQYF
NA,TRBD1,TRBV7-3,TRBJ2-2,TGTGCCAGCAGCACGGGACAGCATACCGGGGAGCTGTTTTTT,CASSTGQHTGELFF
NA,NA,TRBV5-1,TRBJ2-5,TGCGCCAGCAGCAGATCCGTGGGGGAAGAGACCCAGTACTTC,CASSRSVGEETQYF
NA,NA,TRBV11-1,TRBJ2-7,TGTGCCAGCAGCTTATTGGGGTTCTCGGGAGAGCAGTACTTC,CASSLLGFSGEQYF
NA,NA,TRBV7-9,TRBJ2-7,TGTGCCAGCAGCTTCGGCGCCTCGGGTTCCTACGAGCAGTACTTC,CASSFGASGSYEQYF
once,TRBD1,TRBV5-3,TRBJ1-1,TGTGCCAGAAGCTTCCTGAAAGACAGGGTAAACACTGAAGCTTTCTTT,CARSFLKDRVNTEAFF
NA,NA,TRBV27,TRBJ1-2,TGTGCCAGCAGTTTCAGGCAGGGAAACATCTATGGCTACACCTTC,CASSFRQGNIYGYTF
NA,TRBD1,TRBV7-3,TRBJ1-1,TGTGCCAGCAGCCTAGGGGGCGGCACTGAAGCTTTCTTT,CASSLGGGTEAFF
NA,NA,TRBV7-3,TRBJ2-3,TGTGCCAGCAGCCTGCGGACCGGAGCCACAGATACGCAGTATTTT,CASSLRTGATDTQYF
NA,NA,TRBV6-4,TRBJ1-6,TGTGCCAGCAGTGACTCTAGTTATGCACCCCTCCACTTT,CASSDSSYAPLHF
NA,NA,TRBV12-3/TRBV12-4,TRBJ2-2,TGTGCCAGCAGTCTAGGGGGGGCCGGGGAGCTGTTTTTT,CASSLGGAGELFF
NA,NA,TRBV19,TRBJ1-1,TGTGCCAGTAGTATTGGGCAGGGACGGATGACTTTCTTT,CASSIGQGRMTFF
NA,NA,TRBV19,TRBJ1-1,TGTGCCTGCGGGGTGCGGGGGAACACTGAAGCTTTCTTT,CACGVRGNTEAFF
NA,TRBD2,TRBV5-1,TRBJ2-1,TGCGCCAGCAGCTTGACCCCGGGACTAGCGGGGGGCCAACACAATGAGCAGTTCTTC,CASSLTPGLAGGQHNEQFF
NA,NA,TRBV28,TRBJ1-2,TGTGCCATTCCCCAGGGAGTGTCCGGCTACACCTTC,CAIPQGVSGYTF
NA,NA,TRBV2,TRBJ1-2,TGTGCCAGCAGTGAAAGAGAATACTATGGCTACACCTTC,CASSEREYYGYTF
few,NA,TRBV7-7,TRBJ2-1,TGTGCTAGCAGCCCCAGGGGGGGAAGATGGAATGAGCAGTTCTTC,CASSPRGGRWNEQFF
NA,NA,TRBV3-1/TRBV3-2,TRBJ2-3,TGTGCCAGCAGCCAAGGTCTAAGCACAGATACGCAGTATTTT,CASSQGLSTDTQYF
once,NA,TRBV30,TRBJ1-1,TGTGCCTGGAGTGTACTGGGTATGGGCACTGAAGCTTTCTTT,CAWSVLGMGTEAFF
NA,NA,TRBV18,TRBJ1-4,TGTGCCAGCTCACGGCAATTTGAAAAACTGTTTTTT,CASSRQFEKLFF
NA,NA,TRBV7-2,TRBJ1-1,TGTGCCAGCAGCTTAACAGGGAGGGCTGAAGCTTTCTTT,CASSLTGRAEAFF
once,TRBD1,TRBV24-1,TRBJ1-2,TGTGCCACCAGCGACAGGGGGCTCGGTGGCTACACCTTC,CATSDRGLGGYTF
NA,NA,TRBV6-5,TRBJ1-2,TGTGCCAGCACGTTGGGGGCGCCGGGCTACACCTTC,CASTLGAPGYTF
NA,NA,TRBV7-6,TRBJ1-3,TGTGCCAGCAGCTTATCCCGGGGGGCCTCTGGAAACACCATATATTTT,CASSLSRGASGNTIYF
NA,TRBD2,TRBV11-3,TRBJ2-1,TGTGCCAGCAGTCCCTGGGGACTAGCGAGCGGCAATGAGCAGTTCTTC,CASSPWGLASGNEQFF
NA,NA,TRBV18,TRBJ2-1,TGTGCCAGCTCACGGGGGGACCCCGCGGGGGCCGGTTTCTTCAATGAGCAGTTCTTC,CASSRGDPAGAGFFNEQFF
NA,TRBD2,TRBV30,TRBJ2-2,TGTGCCTGGAGTGTACTTGCGGGGGATAGGACCGGGGAGCTGTTTTTT,CAWSVLAGDRTGELFF
NA,NA,TRBV11-1,TRBJ1-2,TGTGCCAGCGCCAAGGAGGCAGCTATCTATGGCTACACCTTC,CASAKEAAIYGYTF
NA,TRBD1,TRBV18,TRBJ1-2,TGTGCCAGCTCCAGGACAGGGAACGGCTACACCTTC,CASSRTGNGYTF
NA,NA,TRBV5-1,TRBJ1-1,TGCGCCAGCAGCCAAAGGGACCCGAACACTGAAGCTTTCTTT,CASSQRDPNTEAFF
NA,NA,TRBV11-2,TRBJ2-2,TGTGCCAGCACCCTACCGGCCTCTTTTAACACCGGGGAGCTGTTTTTT,CASTLPASFNTGELFF
once,NA,TRBV6-5,TRBJ1-6,TGTGCCAGCAGGGGAGGGCCCGGGTCACCCCTCCACTTT,CASRGGPGSPLHF
NA,NA,TRBV18,TRBJ1-4,TGTGCCAGCTCACCTCAGGGCCTCCCTAATGAAAAACTGTTTTTT,CASSPQGLPNEKLFF
NA,TRBD2,TRBV19,TRBJ2-1,TGTGGACCTATAGCGGGGGGGTTGGATGAGCAGTTCTTC,CGPIAGGLDEQFF
NA,NA,TRBV6-5,TRBJ2-2,TGTGCCAGCGGCCTCTCGGGTAGCGTCGGGGAGCTGTTTTTT,CASGLSGSVGELFF
NA,NA,TRBV24-1,TRBJ2-7,TGTGCCACCAGTGATTACTCCTACGAGCAGTACTTC,CATSDYSYEQYF
few,NA,TRBV7-2,TRBJ2-1,TGTGCCAGCAGCTTAGCGGTCGCAATCTCCTACAATGAGCAGTTCTTC,CASSLAVAISYNEQFF
NA,NA,TRBV4-1,TRBJ2-5,TGCGCCAGCAGCCAAGCCCAGGGTCGAGAGACCCAGTACTTC,CASSQAQGRETQYF
few,TRBD2,TRBV27,TRBJ2-2,TGTGCCAGCAGTCTACGGGGGGGGCCCACCGGGGAGCTGTTTTTT,CASSLRGGPTGELFF
NA,NA,TRBV30,TRBJ1-1,TGTGCCTGGAGCACGTATACGGAAGCTTTCTTT,CAWSTYTEAFF
NA,TRBD1,TRBV6-5,TRBJ1-6,TGTGCCAGCCTTCAGGGGGAGGGATCACCCCTCCACTTT,CASLQGEGSPLHF